These 31 T cell receptor beta chains came from one sample sequenced in a study of CD8+CD57+ T cells in acquired aplastic anemia. Patients chosen for sequencing had shown CD8+CD57+ cell expansion by flow cytometry. TCR beta VDJ and CDR3 were profiled, and genomic DNA was the template. TCRdb reprocessed the reads with MiXCR, giving one entry per CDR3 protein. The sample carries hundreds of thousands of distinct CDR3 sequences, around 82% recorded once. Sequenced material: sorted CD4+, CD8+, or CD8+CD57+ T cells (not recorded which) from PBMCs. The receptors derive from a human donor with aplastic anemia.

The rearrangement joins TRBV7-9 to TRBJ2-3, with 9 bases matching TRBD2. Germline loops: CDR1 SEHNR, CDR2 FQNEAQ (reference sequence). V trimming: 11 bases; J trimming: 1 base; junction bases outside the gene matches: 4. The CDR3 extends over 13 amino acids. The CDR3 coding sequence is TGTGCCGGCGGGGGGGGTGGCACAGATACGCAGTATTTT. Protein product: CAGGGGGTDTQYF. Using reference TRBV7-9 and TRBJ2-3 for the parts outside the CDR3, the full variable domain is DTGVSQNPRHKITKRGQNVTFRCDPISEHNRLYWYRQTLGQGPEFLTYFQNEAQLEKSRLLSDRFSAERPKGSFSTLEIQRTEQGDSAMYLCAGGGGGTDTQYFGPGTRLTVL.

J is TRBJ2-1 and V is TRBV24-1; D gene ambiguous. Trimming pared 9 bases from V and 13 bases from J, leaving 15 bases between. The CDR3 is 11 amino acids. Germline V gene sequence: CDR1 KGHDR, CDR2 SFDVKD. CDR3 coding DNA: TGTGCCACCCAGGTAGAGAATGCCCAGTTCTTC. It yields the protein CATQVENAQFF.

This clonotype has just one count. A read error may produce the germline difference seen at one junction end. This chain joins TRBV11-3 and TRBJ2-1; 8 nucleotides agree with TRBD1. This CDR3 is 16 amino acids long. CDR1 and CDR2 (germline): SGHNT, YENEEA. The CDR3 spells CASSLHITGGSEAFFF. The CDR3 nucleotides read TGTGCCAGCAGCTTACATATAACAGGGGGGAGCGAAGCTTTCTTTTTC.

In the case of this clonotype: The conserved closing phenylalanine or tryptophan is absent in this CDR3, likely reflecting a read error. The limits of the CDR3 on the DNA are not certain, so only TCRdb's listed CDR3 is given. This chain links TRBV7-9 with TRBJ2-3; the table calls TRBD2, which could not be checked here. Germline CDR1 is SEHNR and CDR2 is FQNEAQ (reference sequence). The CDR3 adds up to 13 amino acids, both ends counted. CDR3: CASSVLAGTTYEQ.

The genes are TRBV9 and TRBJ2-3; no clear D. Trimming pared 0 bases from V and 12 bases from J, leaving 20 bases between. Germline V gene sequence: CDR1 SGDLS, CDR2 YYNGEE. This CDR3 has 15 residues. As DNA, the CDR3 is TGTGCCAGCAGCGTAGGGTCAGATAGGACGTATTTTCAGTATTTT. Translated: CASSVGSDRTYFQYF.

As for this clonotype: Given the absence of the conserved phenylalanine or tryptophan at the CDR3 end, a read error is likely. The DNA is left out, because the CDR3 cannot be placed on it with certainty; the CDR3 is given as TCRdb lists it. The rearrangement joins TRBV9 to TRBJ2-7; no check of the table's D call, TRBD1, against the DNA was made. Germline V gives CDR1 SGDLS, CDR2 YYNGEE. Inclusive of both ends, the CDR3 amounts to 13 amino acids. The CDR3 here is CASSPGERQGGNI.

The chain couples TRBV7-2 to TRBJ1-2; 7 nucleotides align to TRBD1. After removal of 4 bases from V and 9 bases from J, the junction contained 14 bases not matched to a gene. CDR1 and CDR2 from the germline V gene are SGHTA and FQGNSA. The CDR3 has 15 residues. The CDR3 DNA sequence: TGTGCCAGCAGCTGGGGACCAGGCGGGACAGCCCGCTACACCTTC. This gives the protein CASSWGPGGTARYTF.

The V gene is TRBV29-1, the J gene TRBJ2-7; 9 bases are shared with TRBD2. The germline gives CDR1 SQVTM, CDR2 ANQGSEA. This CDR3 is 13 amino acids long. The V gene end was trimmed by 5 bases and the J gene end by 3 bases; junction bases not matched to a gene: 5. The DNA for the CDR3 is TGCAGCGTTCGACTAGCGGACTGCTACGAGCAGTACGTC. Its protein is CSVRLADCYEQYV.

On this clonotype: One junction end does not reproduce the germline sequence, and a read error may be involved. The chain combines TRBV25-1 with TRBJ1-5; D perhaps matches TRBD1 (6 bases). The CDR3 sequence is 15 residues long. The germline V gene encodes CDR1 MGHDK and CDR2 SYGVNS. The CDR3 loop reads CAISKGDLNTHPQHF. CDR3 nucleotide sequence: TGTGCCATCAGTAAGGGGGACCTTAACACTCACCCCCAGCATTTT.

CDR3 nucleotides: TGTGCCAGCAGCTTGCGGGAGGGCGGCTATAATTCACCCTACGAGCAGTACGTC. It is translated as CASSLREGGYNSPYEQYV. The J gene is TRBJ2-7, the V gene TRBV7-9; 9 nucleotides line up with TRBD2. The germline V gene encodes CDR1 SEHNR and CDR2 FQNEAQ (reference sequence). The V and J ends lost 3 bases and 2 bases, in that order; junction bases with no gene match: 14. The CDR3 has 18 residues.

This clonotype was seen a few times. This sequence joins TRBV7-3 and TRBJ2-7; 8 bases fit TRBD2. This CDR3 spans 13 amino acids. Trimming took 5 bases from V and 6 from J; bases not matched to a gene: 6. In germline, CDR1 is SGHTA, CDR2 FQGTGA. CDR3 residues: CASSSERESEQYF. CDR3 nucleotide sequence: TGTGCCAGCAGCAGCGAGCGGGAGTCCGAGCAGTACTTC.

This clonotype was detected only once. The junction does not match germline at one end; this may be a read error. The CDR3 DNA is TGCGCCAGCAGCCAAGCCCTCCATGAGCAGTTCTTC. Protein: CASSQALHEQFF. The chain joins TRBV9 to TRBJ2-1, with no clear D. The CDR3 consists of 12 residues. Looked up from germline, CDR1 is SGDLS and CDR2 is YYNGEE.

Regarding this clonotype: At one end the junction does not follow the germline gene, possibly because of a read error. The genes are TRBV2 and TRBJ2-7; D is tentatively TRBD1 or TRBD2 (6 bases each). This CDR3 contains 13 residues. Germline V CDR1 and CDR2: SNHLY, FYNNEI. The CDR3 loop is CASGDGGTYAQYF. The CDR3 coding sequence is TGTGCCAGCGGGGACGGGGGCACATACGCGCAGTATTTC.

The V call is TRBV7-9, the J call TRBJ2-1; TRBD2 aligns across 7 bases. The CDR3 has 13 residues. CDR1 and CDR2 from the germline V gene are SEHNR and FQNEAQ (reference sequence). With V trimmed by 5 bases and J by 12 bases, 10 bases remained unmatched. For the CDR3, the DNA is TGTGCCAGCAGCGTGGACCGGGGCGGGGGGCAGTTCTTC. As protein: CASSVDRGGGQFF.

The gene calls are TRBV9 and TRBJ2-5, with D unresolved. The germline CDR1 and CDR2 sequences are SGDLS and YYNGEE. Trimming removed 4 bases from V and 10 bases from J, with 20 bases in between. The CDR3 length is 14 residues. CDR3 nucleotide sequence: TGTGCCAGCAGCCTTGGCGGCTATGGGGAAGACCAGTACTTC. Translating gives CASSLGGYGEDQYF.

The count of this clonotype is one. V is TRBV7-3 and J is TRBJ2-3, with TRBD2 matching 7 bases. The length of the CDR3 is 18 residues. Germline-derived CDR1 and CDR2 are SGHTA and FQGTGA. J was trimmed by 9 bases and V by 4 bases; bases with no gene match: 22. CDR3 protein: CASSSPAKWRGILDTQYF. DNA for the CDR3: TGTGCCAGCAGCTCCCCCGCTAAGTGGCGGGGGATCCTCGACACGCAGTATTTT. Based on the CDR3 plus reference TRBV7-3 and TRBJ2-3, the full variable domain is GAGVSQTPSNKVTEKGKYVELRCDPISGHTALYWYRQSLGQGPEFLIYFQGTGAADDSGLPNDRFFAVRPEGSVSTLKIQRTERGDSAVYLCASSSPAKWRGILDTQYFGPGTRLTVL.

This clonotype was seen just once. At one end, the junction sequence differs from germline, possibly due to a read error. V gene TRBV5-1 combines with J gene TRBJ2-5, with D unresolved. The CDR3 runs to 14 residues. Germline V gene data show CDR1 as SGHRS and CDR2 as YFSETQ. CDR3 amino acids: CACSLVREHETQYF. The CDR3 DNA follows: TGCGCCTGCAGCTTAGTCCGAGAACACGAGACCCAGTACTTC.

This chain uses TRBV7-8 with TRBJ1-2, with a possible D match to TRBD1 (5 bases). There are 16 residues in the CDR3. Germline values: CDR1 SGHVS, CDR2 FQNEAQ. V lost 2 bases to trimming and J lost 3 bases, with 16 bases between them. The CDR3: CASSLPERGLDYGYTF. Here the CDR3 DNA reads TGTGCCAGCAGCTTACCGGAAAGGGGCTTGGACTATGGCTACACCTTC. Using reference TRBV7-8 and TRBJ1-2 for the parts outside the CDR3, the full variable domain is GAGVSQSPRYKVAKRGQDVALRCDPISGHVSLFWYQQALGQGPEFLTYFQNEAQLDKSGLPSDRFFAERPEGSVSTLKIQRTQQEDSAVYLCASSLPERGLDYGYTFGSGTRLTVV.

This clonotype was seen a few times. A read error may produce the germline difference seen at one junction end. The gene calls are TRBV19 and TRBJ2-3, with D hard to call. The CDR3 sequence is 14 residues long. CDR1 LNHDA and CDR2 SQIVND come from the germline V gene (reference sequence). This chain's CDR3 is CASSIARGPYTEQF. The CDR3 DNA reads TGTGCCAGTAGTATAGCTAGAGGTCCCTACACGGAGCAGTTT.

This clonotype has only a few counts. The V call is TRBV29-1, the J call TRBJ2-5, with D possibly called TRBD1 or TRBD2 (5 bases each). CDR3 length: 14 residues. V lost 2 bases and J lost 5, with 15 bases in between. Germline V lookup: CDR1 SQVTM, CDR2 ANQGSEA. CDR3: CSVEIGTIGETQYF. CDR3 DNA: TGCAGCGTTGAAATCGGGACCATTGGGGAGACCCAGTACTTC.

The chain employs TRBV5-4 and TRBJ1-2; possibly TRBD1 for D (5 bases). Per germline, CDR1 SGHNT and CDR2 YYREEE (reference sequence). V lost 2 bases to trimming and J lost 5 bases, with 19 bases between them. The CDR3 has 16 residues. The CDR3 DNA is TGTGCCAGCAGCTTTAATAGGGACGGGCTCGTATATGGCTACACCTTC. Its translation: CASSFNRDGLVYGYTF.

On this clonotype: The junction departs from germline at one end; a sequencing error may be responsible. The J gene is TRBJ2-7, the V gene TRBV7-3; D uncertain. The CDR3 is 15 residues long. The germline V gene encodes CDR1 SGHTA and CDR2 FQGTGA. This CDR3 is CATSFALESSYEQYF. For the CDR3, the DNA is TGTGCCACCAGCTTTGCATTGGAAAGCTCCTACGAGCAGTACTTC.

This clonotype was seen just once. Sequence at one end of the junction differs from germline and may be a read error. Here the CDR3 DNA reads TGTGCCAGCAGCCCCCCCCCAGGGGGGGCCTGCGGGCACTGCTTC. This encodes CASSPPPGGACGHCF. The rearrangement links TRBV2 to TRBJ2-7, with D possibly called TRBD1 or TRBD2 (7 bases each). CDR3 length equals 15 residues. Germline V gene data show CDR1 as SNHLY and CDR2 as FYNNEI.

For this clonotype: The germline gene is not matched at one end of the junction; a read error may be the cause. The chain combines TRBV7-9 with TRBJ1-6; no clear D. This CDR3 has 14 amino acids. CDR1 is SEHNR and CDR2 is FQNEAQ in the germline V gene (reference sequence). As DNA, the CDR3 is TGTGCCAGCAGCTTGCTACCCGGGGAGCTATCTTTTCGCTTT. This encodes CASSLLPGELSFRF.

Of note for this clonotype: Relative to the germline gene, one junction end is altered; a read error may explain this. CDR3 amino acids: CASSLVPGELSYGF. In DNA, the CDR3 is TGTGCCAGCAGCTTAGTACCCGGGGAGCTGTCGTATGGATTT. The rearrangement uses TRBV7-9 and TRBJ2-3; D may be TRBD2 (5 bases). CDR3 length equals 14 residues. Germline V gene sequence: CDR1 SEHNR, CDR2 FQNEAQ (reference sequence).

CDR3 bases: TGTGCCAGTAGTTTGACAGGGTCCGCGGAAGCTTTCTTT. It yields the protein CASSLTGSAEAFF. V usage is TRBV19 and J usage is TRBJ2-2; 7 bases are a match to TRBD1. The DNA end lines up better with TRBJ1-1; the J call may be wrong. The CDR3 has 13 amino acids. Germline assignment: CDR1 LNHDA and CDR2 SQIVND (reference sequence).

This clonotype was detected only a few times. The chain joins TRBV2 to TRBJ2-1, with D tentatively TRBD2 (6 bases). Trimming shortened V by 3 bases and J by 4 bases, and 7 bases separated the two germline ends. The germline CDR1 and CDR2 sequences are SNHLY and FYNNEI. This CDR3 contains 13 residues. CDR3 sequence reads: CASSDGGYNEQFF. The CDR3 coding sequence is TGTGCCAGCAGTGATGGGGGGTACAATGAGCAGTTCTTC.

This clonotype has at least ten counts. The chain couples TRBV11-3 to TRBJ2-3; D is undetermined. V lost 0 bases to trimming and J lost 3 bases, with 4 bases between them. The CDR3 consists of 13 residues. The germline V gene has CDR1 SGHNT and CDR2 YENEEA. The CDR3 DNA sequence: TGTGCCAGCAGCTTAGAGGTGACAGATACGCAGTATTTT. Translation gives CASSLEVTDTQYF.

This clonotype was seen only a few times. The chain has TRBV12-3 or TRBV12-4 and TRBJ1-2; D is possibly TRBD1 (6 bases). V dropped 3 bases and J dropped 2 bases, with 7 bases sitting between them. This CDR3 has 13 residues. The CDR3 here is CASSLDRNYGYTF. CDR3 coding DNA: TGTGCCAGCAGTTTGGACAGAAACTATGGCTACACCTTC.

The table lists this clonotype with a count of one. The rearrangement joins TRBV5-1 to TRBJ1-2, with D unresolved. There are 13 residues in the CDR3. Germline assignment: CDR1 SGHRS and CDR2 YFSETQ. The ends were cut back, 5 bases at V and 10 bases at J, with 18 bases in the middle. This chain's CDR3 is CASRPGSYEHYTF. In nucleotides, the CDR3 is TGCGCCAGCAGACCGGGCAGCTACGAGCACTACACCTTC.

The V call is TRBV5-1, the J call TRBJ2-1, with D maybe TRBD1 (6 bases). Germline V gene lookup returns CDR1 SGHRS and CDR2 YFSETQ. The CDR3 is made up of 16 amino acids. V was trimmed by 0 bases and J by 8 bases, leaving 18 bases between them. This CDR3 is CASSLEGGTESDEQFF. CDR3 DNA: TGCGCCAGCAGCTTGGAAGGGGGAACTGAGAGCGATGAGCAGTTCTTC.